Each of the 3 T cell receptor beta chains below was sequenced from the same sample in a study of T cells expressing NK-cell markers (dated by TCRdb to 2018 to 2020). Library preparation was by 5' RACE. Reads for this sample came from an Illumina HiSeq 2000. TCRdb reprocessed the reads into one record per CDR3 protein sequence, lacking DNA. This sample's table lists over 150,000 distinct CDR3 sequences. The ten largest clones represent about 19% of the sample. The sample taken for sequencing was blood T cells: a sorted CD56 or NKG2C T cell subset, CD4+ or CD8+ T cells, or bulk PBMC T cells (not recorded which). These receptor sequences come from a man aged 18-75 years in good health.

V is TRBV27 and J is TRBJ1-2. CDR1 is MNHEY and CDR2 is SMNVEV in the germline V gene (reference sequence). The CDR3 totals 14 residues. This CDR3 is CASSFGGNSVGYTF.

The rearrangement uses TRBV19 and TRBJ2-7; as DNA is missing, the TRBD1 call by TCRdb cannot be tested. CDR1 is LNHDA and CDR2 is SQIVND in the germline V gene (reference sequence). The CDR3 is 17 amino acids. CDR3 loop: CASSHPGGDLGSYEQYF.

The rearrangement joins TRBV12-3 or TRBV12-4 to TRBJ1-4. The CDR3 sequence is 17 residues long. CDR3 sequence: CASRMGYGSATNEKLFF.